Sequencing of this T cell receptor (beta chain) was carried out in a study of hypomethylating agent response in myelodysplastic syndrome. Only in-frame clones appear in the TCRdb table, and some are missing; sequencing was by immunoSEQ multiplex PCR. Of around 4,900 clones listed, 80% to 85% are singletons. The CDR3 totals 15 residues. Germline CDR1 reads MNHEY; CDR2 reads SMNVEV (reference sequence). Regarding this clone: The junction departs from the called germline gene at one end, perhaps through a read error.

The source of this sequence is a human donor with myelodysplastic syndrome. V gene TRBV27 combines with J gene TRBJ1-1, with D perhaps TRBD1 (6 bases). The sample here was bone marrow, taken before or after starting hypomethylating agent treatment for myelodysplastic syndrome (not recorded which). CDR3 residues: CVSVRGLNKNTEAFF. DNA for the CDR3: TGTGTCAGCGTGCGGGGGCTTAATAAAAACACTGAAGCTTTCTTT.